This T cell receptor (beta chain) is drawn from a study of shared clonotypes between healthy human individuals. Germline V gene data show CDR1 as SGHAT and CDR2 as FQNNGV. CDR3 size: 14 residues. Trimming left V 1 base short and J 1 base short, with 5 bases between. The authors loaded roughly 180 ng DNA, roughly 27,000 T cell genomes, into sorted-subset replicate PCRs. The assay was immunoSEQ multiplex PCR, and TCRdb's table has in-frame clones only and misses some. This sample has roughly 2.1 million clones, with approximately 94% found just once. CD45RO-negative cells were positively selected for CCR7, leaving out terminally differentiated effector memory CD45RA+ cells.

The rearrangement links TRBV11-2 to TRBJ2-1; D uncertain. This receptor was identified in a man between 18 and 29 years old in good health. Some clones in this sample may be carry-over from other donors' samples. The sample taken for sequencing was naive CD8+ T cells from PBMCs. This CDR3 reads CASSLVLSYNEQFF. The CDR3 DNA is TGTGCCAGCAGCTTAGTACTATCCTACAATGAGCAGTTCTTC. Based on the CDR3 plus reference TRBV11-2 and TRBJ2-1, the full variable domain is EAGVAQSPRYKIIEKRQSVAFWCNPISGHATLYWYQQILGQGPKLLIQFQNNGVVDDSQLPKDRFSAERLKGVDSTLKIQPAKLEDSAVYLCASSLVLSYNEQFFGPGTRLTVL.